This T cell receptor (beta chain) was found in a study of blood T cell repertoires in COVID-19 (dated by TCRdb to 2019 to 2021). As for the study more broadly: Samples from collaborators originated in the United States, Italy and Spain and spanned both the acute and convalescent phases of COVID-19. The prospective study material was composed of cDNA or gDNA derived from T cells, B-cell-depleted T cells, or PBMCs. The dataset comprised deeply sampled blood TCRbeta repertoires from subjects exposed to, actively infected with, or recovered from COVID-19. The repertoires were made available in a free public database intended to serve as a resource for research on the immune response to SARS-CoV-2. The samples were drawn from two sources: the first 160 participants of the ongoing ImmuneRACE study, and 1,000 to 1,500 subjects contributed by 6 global collaborators. The sample metadata nearly always contained a de-identified subject ID, COVID-19 status, age in years and sex. HLA class I and class II types, where available, came from metadata supplied by the sample provider rather than from assay-based typing. What the study reported, not specific to this receptor: How much clinical and demographic metadata was included differed by source and by participant, and the metadata was provided uncurated.

Each collaborating institution followed its own protocols to collect whole blood in K2EDTA tubes. Collaborator samples were shipped for TCRbeta analysis as frozen whole blood, isolated PBMCs, or DNA extracted from either sample type. The immunoSEQ Assay, a bias-controlled multiplex PCR, was used to amplify TCRbeta CDR3 regions from genomic DNA. Concerning the study's data processing: Nucleated cell counts per sample were estimated from amplification of reference gene primers within the assay. Sequence reads were collapsed and filtered to measure the absolute abundance of every unique TCRbeta CDR3 rearrangement. For each sample, productive Simpson clonality was calculated as the square root of Simpson's diversity index over productive rearrangements. TCRdb took this table from immuneACCESS and kept in-frame rearrangements with V and J called. Such tables lack part of the clones; where checked against another copy, unresolved V genes explain under half of the gap, and the rest is unexplained. That table furnishes V, J and clone size, whereas the DNA furnished D and trimming. The sample records 150,000 to 200,000 clones, around 85% of which are singletons. Roughly 9.1% of the sample rests with the top ten.

About this clone: The antigen it binds to is not known. No base quality information exists; no much larger clone differs at one position.

The CDR3 runs 16 residues from the cysteine to the phenylalanine. This entry keeps only the CDR3 DNA: 48 bases, framed from base 1. From the germline V gene (reference sequence), CDR1 is LNHDA and CDR2 is SQIVND. Unmatched junction bases come to 6, with V trimmed by 6 bases and J by 0 bases. Sequencing input: peripheral blood. The rearranged chain carries TRBV19 and TRBJ1-4; TRBD1 fits 8 bases in the junction. This TCR came from a man in his forties or fifties with active or convalescent COVID-19. In nucleotides, the sequence is TGTGCCAGTAGGAGGGGACAGGATACAACTAATGAAAAACTGTTTTTT. It translates to CASRRGQDTTNEKLFF.